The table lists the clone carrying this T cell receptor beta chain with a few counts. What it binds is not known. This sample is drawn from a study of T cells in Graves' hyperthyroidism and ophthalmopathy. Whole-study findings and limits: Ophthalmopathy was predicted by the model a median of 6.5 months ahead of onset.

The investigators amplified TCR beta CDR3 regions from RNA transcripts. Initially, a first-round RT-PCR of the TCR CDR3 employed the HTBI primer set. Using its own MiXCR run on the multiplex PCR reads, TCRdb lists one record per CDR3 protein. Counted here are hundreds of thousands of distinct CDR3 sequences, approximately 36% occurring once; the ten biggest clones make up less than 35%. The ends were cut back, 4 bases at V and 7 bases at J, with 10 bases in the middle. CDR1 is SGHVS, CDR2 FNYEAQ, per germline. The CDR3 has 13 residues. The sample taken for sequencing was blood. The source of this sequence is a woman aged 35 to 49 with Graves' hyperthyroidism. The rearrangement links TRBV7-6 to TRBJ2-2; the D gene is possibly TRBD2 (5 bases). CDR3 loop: CASSSGVDGELFF. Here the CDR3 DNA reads TGTGCCAGCAGCTCCGGGGTCGACGGGGAGCTGTTTTTT.